These 14 T cell receptor beta chains were sequenced from one sample in a study of blood T cell repertoires in COVID-19. Clones were sequenced by immunoSEQ multiplex PCR, and TCRdb holds only the in-frame ones, with some missing. The repertoire includes about 87,000 clones, about 79% of them detected once, and approximately 4.6% sits in the top ten. The sequenced material came from peripheral blood. Every receptor here comes from a woman aged 45-65 years with acute or convalescent COVID-19.

The CDR3 bases are TGTGCCTGGAGCCCAGGGGCGAGATCACCCCTCCACTTT. Translating it yields CAWSPGARSPLHF. The chain is built from TRBV30 and TRBJ1-6; weak D call: TRBD1 (6 bases). Trimming stripped 3 bases from V and 10 bases from J, with 13 bases between. CDR3 length: 13 amino acids. CDR1 and CDR2 from the germline V gene are GTSNPN and SVGIG (reference sequence).

This clone was counted once. This sequence joins TRBV19 and TRBJ1-6, with TRBD1 matching over 7 bases. This CDR3 spans 15 amino acids. The junction had 9 bases not matched to a gene; V was cut back by 5 bases and J by 8 bases. Germline V gene sequence: CDR1 LNHDA, CDR2 SQIVND (reference sequence). The chain's CDR3 is CASSLPRTGDSPLHF. The CDR3 DNA reads as TGTGCCAGTAGTCTCCCCAGAACAGGGGATTCACCCCTCCACTTT. The full variable domain, rest sourced from reference TRBV19 and TRBJ1-6, is DGGITQSPKYLFRKEGQNVTLSCEQNLNHDAMYWYRQDPGQGLRLIYYSQIVNDFQKGDIAEGYSVSREKKESFPLTVTSAQKNPTAFYLCASSLPRTGDSPLHFGNGTRLTVT.

This clone showed up just a few times. The gene calls are TRBV6-5 and TRBJ1-1; no reliable D call. This CDR3 comprises 13 residues. Trimming stripped 5 bases from V and 1 base from J, with 8 bases between. Germline CDR1 reads MNHEY; CDR2 reads SVGAGI. Here the CDR3 reads CASSQIGNTEAFF. The CDR3 nucleotides read TGTGCCAGCAGTCAAATCGGGAACACTGAAGCTTTCTTT.

This chain links TRBV5-1 with TRBJ2-3; 9 bases align to TRBD2. V lost 1 base to trimming and J lost 4 bases; unmatched junction nucleotides: 25. CDR1 and CDR2 (germline): SGHRS, YFSETQ. This CDR3 has 22 residues. CDR3 DNA: TGCGCCAGCAGCTTGAGACCCCAATCGGCGGGGGGGCAGAGGACTTATTCAGATACGCAGTATTTT. This codes for CASSLRPQSAGGQRTYSDTQYF.

J is TRBJ2-7 and V is TRBV27; 8 bases map to TRBD1. After removal of 5 bases from V and 4 bases from J, the junction contained 7 bases not matched to a gene. The CDR3 runs 14 residues. The germline V gene encodes CDR1 MNHEY and CDR2 SMNVEV (reference sequence). CDR3 loop: CASSDRGPSYEQYF. CDR3 nucleotides: TGTGCCAGCAGTGACAGGGGCCCGTCGTACGAGCAGTACTTC.

The chain links TRBV5-4 to TRBJ1-1; tentatively, D is TRBD1 (5 bases). This CDR3 region has 16 residues. Germline CDR1 and CDR2: SGHNT and YYREEE (reference sequence). The ends were cut back, 0 bases at V and 4 bases at J, with 16 bases in the middle. The CDR3 reads CASSLGGPGDFTEAFF. CDR3 sequence (DNA): TGTGCCAGCAGCTTGGGGGGCCCGGGAGACTTCACTGAAGCTTTCTTT.

The rearrangement links TRBV7-2 to TRBJ1-2; D is unclear. Germline loops: CDR1 SGHTA, CDR2 FQGNSA. The CDR3 covers 12 residues. Deletions cut 3 bases from V and 0 bases from J, with 2 bases between. The CDR3 DNA sequence: TGTGCCAGCAGCTTCTCTAACTATGGCTACACCTTC. This gives the protein CASSFSNYGYTF. The variable domain in full, with the rest retrieved from reference TRBV7-2 and TRBJ1-2, is GAGVSQSPSNKVTEKGKDVELRCDPISGHTALYWYRQSLGQGLEFLIYFQGNSAPDKSGLPSDRFSAERTGGSVSTLTIQRTQQEDSAVYLCASSFSNYGYTFGSGTRLTVV.

This clone was seen only once. The chain is built from TRBV12-3 or TRBV12-4 and TRBJ2-5, with D perhaps TRBD1 (6 bases). The V end lost 7 bases, the J end lost 3 bases, and 12 bases lay between the germline ends. This CDR3 comprises 13 residues. The CDR3 sequence: CASTLEGEETQYF. The CDR3 DNA reads TGTGCCAGCACTCTCGAGGGGGAAGAGACCCAGTACTTC.

The chain is built from TRBV3-1 (or the pseudogene TRBV3-2) and TRBJ1-1; D is possibly TRBD1 (5 bases). The CDR3 is 13 residues long. Looked up from germline, CDR1 is LGHDT and CDR2 is YNNKEL (reference sequence). The V and J ends lost 3 bases and 1 base respectively, with 6 bases between them. Here the CDR3 DNA reads TGTGCCAGCAGCCATGGGGCGAACACTGAAGCTTTCTTT. Protein: CASSHGANTEAFF.

The CDR3 loop is CASSTSGTGNYGYTF. The CDR3 region has the DNA TGTGCCAGCAGCACGAGCGGGACAGGGAACTATGGCTACACCTTC. V gene TRBV6-5 combines with J gene TRBJ1-2; 9 bases are a match to TRBD1. Per the germline V gene, CDR1 is MNHEY and CDR2 is SVGAGI. V was clipped by 6 bases and J by 2 bases; unmatched bases: 7. This CDR3 contains 15 residues.

In this sample, this clone turned up a few times. This sequence joins TRBV6-1 and TRBJ1-6; maybe TRBD1 (5 bases). V was trimmed by 3 bases and J by 7 bases, leaving 13 bases between them. The germline V gene has CDR1 MNHNS and CDR2 SASEGT. The CDR3 loop spans 15 amino acids. CDR3 sequence: CASSDRVRLNSPLHF. The DNA of the CDR3 is TGTGCCAGCAGTGACAGGGTCAGACTCAATTCACCCCTCCACTTT.

This rearrangement joins TRBV3-1 (or the pseudogene TRBV3-2) to TRBJ1-4, with 7 bases fitting TRBD1. Per the germline V gene, CDR1 is LGHDT and CDR2 is YNNKEL (reference sequence). The CDR3 extends over 14 amino acids. The ends lost 4 bases at V and 5 bases at J; junction bases unmatched: 4. The DNA for the CDR3 is TGTGCCAGCAGCCCGAGACAGGGAAATGAAAAACTGTTTTTT. Translating it yields CASSPRQGNEKLFF.

V and J are TRBV3-1 (or the pseudogene TRBV3-2) and TRBJ2-2; the match to TRBD1 covers 7 bases. The CDR3 spans 16 residues. Germline CDR1 and CDR2: LGHDT and YNNKEL (reference sequence). V lost 3 bases, J lost 2 bases, and 6 bases stayed unmatched. CDR3 residues: CASSHFDRVNTGELFF. The CDR3 nucleotides are TGTGCCAGCAGCCATTTTGACAGGGTCAACACCGGGGAGCTGTTTTTT.

V usage is TRBV6-5 and J usage is TRBJ1-1; D gene uncertain. V dropped 7 bases and J dropped 6 bases, with 15 bases sitting between them. The CDR3 has 13 residues. CDR1 is MNHEY, CDR2 SVGAGI, per germline. CDR3 sequence reads: CASKRKLFPEAFF. Here the CDR3 DNA reads TGTGCCAGCAAGAGGAAGCTTTTCCCTGAAGCTTTCTTT.